A selection of T cell receptor beta chains follows, all from one sample in a study of blood T cell repertoires in COVID-19. Here immunoSEQ multiplex PCR was the method, and the copy in TCRdb shows in-frame clones only, minus some. This sample yields roughly 130,000 clones, of which just over 85% are seen a single time; about 4.5% belongs to the top ten. Sequenced: peripheral blood. These receptors were taken from a man aged 40-49 years with acute or convalescent COVID-19. CDR3s include the opening cysteine and the closing phenylalanine or tryptophan. A D gene is named only where the DNA matches it firmly. Only some rows state a clone size, as once, few, many or a class for expanded clones.

J,D,size,V,DNA,CDR3
TRBJ2-6,.,.,TRBV15,TGTGCCACCAGCAGAGAAAGACAGAGCTCTGGGGCCAACGTCCTGACTTTC,CATSRERQSSGANVLTF
TRBJ2-1,.,.,TRBV13,TGTGCCAGCAGCTTCCGTCTTTCTTCTGAGTCCTACAATGAGCAGTTCTTC,CASSFRLSSESYNEQFF
TRBJ1-2,TRBD1,once,TRBV7-9,TGTGCCAGCAGCTTAGCGGCGGCAGGGGGCGATGGCTACACCTTC,CASSLAAAGGDGYTF
TRBJ2-1,TRBD1,.,TRBV19,TGTGCCAGTAGTACGACAGGGGGCAGCTACAATGAGCAGTTCTTC,CASSTTGGSYNEQFF
TRBJ1-2,.,.,TRBV25-1,TGTGCCAGCAGTCCCGACCCGGGGATGCAAAGCGCGGTCTATGGCTACACCTTC,CASSPDPGMQSAVYGYTF
TRBJ2-3,TRBD2,.,TRBV27,TGTGCCAGCAGTCCCGAAGCGGGGGGCGTCACAGATACGCAGTATTTT,CASSPEAGGVTDTQYF
TRBJ2-2,.,.,TRBV6-2/TRBV6-3,TGTGCCAGCAGTTACTCGCTCGGCGGGGAGCTGTTTTTT,CASSYSLGGELFF
TRBJ1-5,.,.,TRBV5-5,TGTGCCAGCAGCTTGGCGGGTTACAATCAGCCCCAGCATTTT,CASSLAGYNQPQHF
TRBJ2-2,.,.,TRBV7-2,TGTGCCAGCAGCAGGGGGGGCGACACCGGGGAGCTGTTTTTT,CASSRGGDTGELFF
TRBJ2-7,TRBD1,.,TRBV5-6,TGTGCCAGCAGCTTAAGGACGGGAACAGGGGAGAACGAGCAGTACTTC,CASSLRTGTGENEQYF
TRBJ2-7,TRBD1,.,TRBV27,TGTGCCAGCAGTTTATCCAGGGGGATCCACGAGCAGTACTTC,CASSLSRGIHEQYF
TRBJ1-6,TRBD1,.,TRBV19,TGTGCCAGTAGTACGGACAGGGGTTGGTATAATTCACCCCTCCACTTT,CASSTDRGWYNSPLHF
TRBJ1-2,TRBD1,.,TRBV5-6,TGTGCCAGCAGCTCTCCTACCGGGACAGGATATGGCTACACCTTC,CASSSPTGTGYGYTF
TRBJ2-5,TRBD2,.,TRBV5-1,TGCGCCAGCAGCTACGATAGCGGGAGGAGCGGGACCCAGTACTTC,CASSYDSGRSGTQYF
TRBJ2-3,TRBD2,.,TRBV29-1,TGCAGCGTGACCCGGGAGCGGGAGACAGATACGCAGTATTTT,CSVTRERETDTQYF
TRBJ1-6,TRBD1,.,TRBV6-5,TGTGCCAGCATTACTCTAGGGGGCAGGGGACCCCTCCACTTT,CASITLGGRGPLHF
TRBJ1-5,.,.,TRBV3-1/TRBV3-2,TGTGCCAGCAGCCAGGGGCTTGATCAGCCCCAGCATTTT,CASSQGLDQPQHF
TRBJ2-2,.,.,TRBV2,TGTGCCAGCAGTTTGGACAGTGGCGGGGAGCTGTTTTTT,CASSLDSGGELFF
TRBJ1-6,.,.,TRBV3-1/TRBV3-2,TGTGCCAGCAGCCAAGGGCGGAGCCCATCGGGGTCACCCCTCCACTTT,CASSQGRSPSGSPLHF
TRBJ1-1,TRBD1,.,TRBV6-6,TGTGCCAGCAGTTATCCGGACAGGGCCATGAACACTGAAGCTTTCTTT,CASSYPDRAMNTEAFF
TRBJ2-7,.,.,TRBV5-4,TGTGCCAGCAGTAACGGGAGAAATCTAGACGAGCAGTACTTC,CASSNGRNLDEQYF
TRBJ1-5,TRBD1,.,TRBV5-6,TGTGCCAGCACCGTAGCCGGGACAGGGTGGAATCAGCCCCAGCATTTT,CASTVAGTGWNQPQHF
TRBJ1-2,.,.,TRBV12-5,TGTGCTAGTGGTTTGGGCAGGGCAGGCTATGGCTACACCTTC,CASGLGRAGYGYTF
TRBJ1-3,.,.,TRBV29-1,TGCAGCGTTGTCGGACTCTACAAGGCTGGAAACACCATATATTTT,CSVVGLYKAGNTIYF
TRBJ2-5,.,once,TRBV11-2,TGTGCCAGCAGCCATGGGGCCCCCCTAGAACCTTTCCCCTACTTC,CASSHGAPLEPFPYF
TRBJ2-1,TRBD1,.,TRBV30,TGTGCCTGGAGTGTACAAGGGGGCCACAATGAGCAGTTCTTC,CAWSVQGGHNEQFF
TRBJ1-1,.,.,TRBV19,TGTGCCAGTAGTTTTTGGGGCCGGGACACTGAAGCTTTCTTT,CASSFWGRDTEAFF
TRBJ1-4,.,.,TRBV6-6,TGTGCCAGCACCGAGGCGGGGCGGGGGAATGAAAAACTGTTTTTT,CASTEAGRGNEKLFF
TRBJ1-2,TRBD1,.,TRBV6-5,TGTGCCAGCACCAGGGACAGTCGAAGTGGCTACACCTTC,CASTRDSRSGYTF
TRBJ2-1,TRBD1,.,TRBV27,TGTGCCAGCAGCCCGGACAGGGGGCAGGGTGAGCAGTTCTTC,CASSPDRGQGEQFF
TRBJ1-3,TRBD1,.,TRBV5-8,TGTGCCAGCAGCGTCGGGACAGACTCTGGAAACACCATATATTTT,CASSVGTDSGNTIYF
TRBJ2-3,.,.,TRBV6-2/TRBV6-3,TGTGCCAGCAGTTATGTCGGACTCCGCACAGATACGCAGTATTTT,CASSYVGLRTDTQYF
TRBJ1-2,TRBD1,.,TRBV13,TGTGCCAGCAGGGATCGGGACAGGTCGGTGGGGGATGTTGGCTACACCTTC,CASRDRDRSVGDVGYTF
TRBJ2-3,TRBD2,.,TRBV11-2,TGTGCCAGCAGCTTATCCCCGGCTAGCGGGGGAAAGGCGCAGTATTTT,CASSLSPASGGKAQYF
TRBJ2-5,TRBD2,.,TRBV3-1/TRBV3-2,TGTGCCAGCAGCCAGACTAGCCGGGGAGAGACCCAGTACTTC,CASSQTSRGETQYF
TRBJ1-4,TRBD1,.,TRBV7-2,TGTGCCAGCAGCTTTGACAGGGGCCCTGAAAAACTGTTTTTT,CASSFDRGPEKLFF
TRBJ2-2,TRBD1,.,TRBV24-1,TGTGCCACCAGTGACAGAAGGACAGGGTGGCGTACCGGGGAGCTGTTTTTT,CATSDRRTGWRTGELFF
TRBJ2-2,.,.,TRBV4-2,TGTGCCAGCAGCCAAGCCAAGACTGGTTTAAGCACCGGGGAGCTGTTTTTT,CASSQAKTGLSTGELFF
TRBJ1-1,.,.,TRBV19,TGTGCCAGTAGCTCCACAGAGAACACTGAAGCTTTCTTT,CASSSTENTEAFF
TRBJ1-1,.,.,TRBV19,TGTGCCAGTAGTATAGCCCGACTAACCGGCACTGAAGCTTTCTTT,CASSIARLTGTEAFF
TRBJ1-4,TRBD1,.,TRBV15,TGTGCCACCAGCAGTAGAGGGGGCGACGAAAAACTGTTTTTT,CATSSRGGDEKLFF
TRBJ1-2,TRBD1,.,TRBV5-1,TGCGCCAGCAGCCCGGATGGGACAGGGAACTATGGCTACACCTTC,CASSPDGTGNYGYTF
TRBJ2-1,TRBD1,once,TRBV7-9,TGTGCCAGCAGCGCGACAGGGGGCTATATCGATGAGCAGTTCTTC,CASSATGGYIDEQFF
TRBJ2-5,.,.,TRBV7-8,TGTGCCAGCAGCTTAGAGTCAGGGTATAAGGAGACCCAGTACTTC,CASSLESGYKETQYF
TRBJ2-3,TRBD1,.,TRBV9,TGTGCCAGCAACCTCCCGGGACAGGGAGGGGATACGCAGTATTTT,CASNLPGQGGDTQYF
TRBJ2-5,TRBD2,once,TRBV19,TGTGCCAGTAGTATAGCTCTAGCGGGGGGCCAAGAGACCCAGTACTTC,CASSIALAGGQETQYF
TRBJ1-6,.,.,TRBV14,TGTGCCAGCAGCCAAGACAGGGGTGGGACACCCCTCCACTTT,CASSQDRGGTPLHF
TRBJ1-2,.,.,TRBV6-6,TGTGCCAGCCTGGCGGCAGGGGTCATGAGTGGCTACACCTTC,CASLAAGVMSGYTF